These 9 T cell receptor beta chains share one sample of origin, sequenced in a study of CD8 T cells in Susac syndrome. RNA in amounts of 0.5 to 1 ug was reverse transcribed with random hexamers. TCRdb reprocessed the immunoSEQ multiplex PCR reads via MiXCR and lists one record per CDR3 protein. The table includes about 50,000 distinct CDR3 sequences, 93% detected once. The sequenced material came from CD8+ T cells from PBMCs. The receptors shown here come from a human donor with multiple sclerosis.

The CDR3 sequence: CASSLSGGGSYGYTF. CDR3 nucleotide sequence: TGTGCCAGCAGCTTATCTGGGGGCGGGAGCTATGGCTACACCTTC. V usage is TRBV7-2 and J usage is TRBJ1-2, with TRBD1 as a possible D gene (6 bases). The CDR3 runs 15 residues. The V gene lost 2 bases and the J gene lost 4 bases, with 14 bases spanning the gap. Germline lookup yields CDR1 SGHTA and CDR2 FQGNSA.

The J gene is TRBJ2-5, the V gene TRBV25-1; 7 bases fit TRBD1. The V segment lost 4 bases and the J segment 2 bases; nucleotides outside the gene matches: 16. The CDR3 length is 18 residues. CDR1 MGHDK and CDR2 SYGVNS come from the germline V gene. The CDR3: CASSVRTTRDSGQETQYF. The CDR3 DNA reads TGTGCCAGCAGTGTTAGAACAACCCGGGACAGCGGTCAAGAGACCCAGTACTTC.

The rearrangement uses TRBV4-2 and TRBJ2-7; D is perhaps TRBD2 (6 bases). The V end lost 0 bases, the J end lost 3 bases, and 15 bases lay between the germline ends. Germline V gene sequence: CDR1 LGHNA, CDR2 YNFKEQ. This CDR3 is 16 amino acids long. CDR3 residues: CASSQEDYLSSYEQYF. Here the CDR3 DNA reads TGTGCCAGCAGCCAAGAGGACTATCTCTCAAGCTACGAGCAGTACTTC.

This chain connects TRBV3-1 to TRBJ1-6; 9 nucleotides align to TRBD1. V was clipped by 1 base and J by 10 bases; unmatched bases: 8. CDR1 and CDR2 from the germline V gene are LGHDT and YNNKEL (reference sequence). The CDR3 is 16 residues long. CDR3 nucleotides: TGTGCCAGCAGCCAAGGGCCGGGACAGGGCAGATCACCCCTCCACTTT. This encodes CASSQGPGQGRSPLHF.

The gene calls are TRBV5-1 and TRBJ2-7; TRBD1 matches at 9 bases. The CDR3 spans 14 residues. The germline gives CDR1 SGHRS, CDR2 YFSETQ. The trim removed 8 bases at V and 6 bases at J, leaving 12 bases unmatched. CDR3 bases: TGCGCCAGTTCGCAGGGACAGGGAAGGATCGAGCAGTACTTC. Translated: CASSQGQGRIEQYF.

This chain connects TRBV2 to TRBJ1-5; D is perhaps TRBD1 (5 bases). The V end lost 4 bases, the J end lost 7 bases, and 8 bases lay between the germline ends. Germline V lookup: CDR1 SNHLY, CDR2 FYNNEI. The CDR3 runs to 12 residues. The CDR3 is CASSGTHQPQHF. The CDR3 coding sequence is TGTGCCAGCAGTGGGACACACCAGCCCCAGCATTTT.

This clonotype was recorded once. This chain connects TRBV20-1 to TRBJ2-5; 8 bases are shared with TRBD2. The CDR3 covers 14 residues. The germline V gene has CDR1 DFQATT and CDR2 SNEGSKA (reference sequence). V was pared by 3 bases and J by 2 bases, with 5 bases of the junction left unmatched. CDR3 DNA: TGCAGTGCTAGCTTGTTAGCGGGGCAAGAGACCCAGTACTTC. It codes for CSASLLAGQETQYF.

This chain connects TRBV12-3 or TRBV12-4 to TRBJ1-1; D is possibly TRBD1 (6 bases). The CDR3 totals 14 residues. V lost 5 bases, J lost 0 bases, and 10 bases lay in between. CDR3 sequence reads: CASSHGQMNTEAFF. The CDR3 bases are TGTGCCAGCAGTCATGGACAGATGAACACTGAAGCTTTCTTT.

The chain has TRBV28 and TRBJ2-1, with 10 positions matching TRBD2. This CDR3 contains 18 residues. V dropped 5 bases and J dropped 2; count of bases not matched to a gene: 12. Germline-derived CDR1 and CDR2 are MDHEN and SYDVKM. The CDR3 spells CASSPYLIAGGAYNEQFF. CDR3 in DNA: TGTGCCAGCAGTCCGTACCTAATAGCGGGGGGAGCCTACAATGAGCAGTTCTTC.